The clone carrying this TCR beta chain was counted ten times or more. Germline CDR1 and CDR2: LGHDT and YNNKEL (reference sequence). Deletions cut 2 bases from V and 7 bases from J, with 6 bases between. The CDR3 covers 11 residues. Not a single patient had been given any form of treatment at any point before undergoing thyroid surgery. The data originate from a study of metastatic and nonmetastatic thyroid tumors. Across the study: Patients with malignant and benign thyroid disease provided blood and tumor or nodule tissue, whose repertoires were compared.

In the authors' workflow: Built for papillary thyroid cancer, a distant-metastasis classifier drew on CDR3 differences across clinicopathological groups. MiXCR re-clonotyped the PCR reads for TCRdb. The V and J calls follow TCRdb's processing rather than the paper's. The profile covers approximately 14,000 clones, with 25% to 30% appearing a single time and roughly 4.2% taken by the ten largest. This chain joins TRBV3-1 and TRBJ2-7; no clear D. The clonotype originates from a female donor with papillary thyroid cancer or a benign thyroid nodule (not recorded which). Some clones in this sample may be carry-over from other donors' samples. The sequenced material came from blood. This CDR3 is CASSQMGEQYF. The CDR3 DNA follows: TGTGCCAGCAGCCAAATGGGAGAGCAGTACTTC.